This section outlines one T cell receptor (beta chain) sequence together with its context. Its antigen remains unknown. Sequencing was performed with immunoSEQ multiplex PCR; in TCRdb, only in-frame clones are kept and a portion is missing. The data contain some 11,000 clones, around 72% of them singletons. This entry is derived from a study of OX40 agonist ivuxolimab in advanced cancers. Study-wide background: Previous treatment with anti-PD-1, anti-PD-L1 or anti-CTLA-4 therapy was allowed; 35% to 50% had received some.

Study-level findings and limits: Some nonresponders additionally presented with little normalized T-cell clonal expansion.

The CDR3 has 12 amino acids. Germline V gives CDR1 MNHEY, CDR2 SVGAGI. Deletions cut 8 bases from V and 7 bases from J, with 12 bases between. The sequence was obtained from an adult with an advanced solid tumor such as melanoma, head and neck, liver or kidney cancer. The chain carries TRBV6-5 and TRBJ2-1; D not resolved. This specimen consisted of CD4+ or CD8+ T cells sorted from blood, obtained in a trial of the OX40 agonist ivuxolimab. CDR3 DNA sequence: TGTGCCAGCCTCTTACCTGGGAATGAGCAGTTCTTC. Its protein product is CASLLPGNEQFF.